Given below is one T cell receptor (beta chain) in context. Its antigen is currently unknown. Germline V lookup: CDR1 SGHTA, CDR2 FQGNSA. The CDR3 covers 15 residues. Trimming took 5 bases from V and 5 from J, leaving 18 bases between them. Together with a sample-barcoded 5' primer, a J-beta primer mix was included in a second PCR lasting roughly 7 to 11 cycles. All cDNA molecules were each tagged by a template-switch adaptor with 12 random nucleotides. Using its own MiXCR run on the 5' RACE reads, TCRdb lists one record per CDR3 protein. The sample includes about 640,000 distinct CDR3 sequences, roughly 58% of them seen just once. The sample belongs to a study of blood T cells in healthy people across ages. Findings and limits, study-wide: Correlation between TCR beta diversity and naive T cell percentage was strong. In older individuals, TCR beta diversity per million T cells was lower, falling roughly linearly with age.

Sequencing used blood. The rearrangement uses TRBV7-2 and TRBJ1-1; no clear D gene. The receptor was derived from a man in his fifties or sixties in good health. The CDR3 is CASSPREGRKTEAFF. The CDR3 region has the DNA TGTGCCAGCAGCCCTCGAGAGGGTAGGAAAACTGAAGCTTTCTTT.